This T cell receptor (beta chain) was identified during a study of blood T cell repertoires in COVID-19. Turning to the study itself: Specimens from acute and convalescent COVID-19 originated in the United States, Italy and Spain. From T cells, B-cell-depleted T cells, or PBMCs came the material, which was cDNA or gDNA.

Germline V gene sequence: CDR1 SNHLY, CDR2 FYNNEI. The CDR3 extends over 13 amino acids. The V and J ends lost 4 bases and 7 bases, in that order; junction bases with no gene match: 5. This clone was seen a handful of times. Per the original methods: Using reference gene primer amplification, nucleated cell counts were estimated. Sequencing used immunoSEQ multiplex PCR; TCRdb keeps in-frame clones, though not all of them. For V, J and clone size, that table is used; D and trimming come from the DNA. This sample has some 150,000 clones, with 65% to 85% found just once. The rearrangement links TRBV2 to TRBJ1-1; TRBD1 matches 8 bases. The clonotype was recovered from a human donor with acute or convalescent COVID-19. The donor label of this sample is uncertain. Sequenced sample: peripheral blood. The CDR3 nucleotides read TGTGCCAGCAGTGCCGACAGGGGTGTTGAAGCTTTCTTT. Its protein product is CASSADRGVEAFF.